The rows below give T cell receptor beta chains drawn from one sample of a study of shared T cell receptors in the human thymus. TCRdb keeps only in-frame clones here, not all; method: immunoSEQ multiplex PCR. The sample gives hundreds of thousands of clones, roughly 86% of which show up once; roughly 0.0089% is in the top ten. The data also belong to a second study, concerning human thymus T cells.

The sequencing input was thymocytes. The source of these receptors is a boy in the first two years of life with a congenital heart defect. Each CDR3 is given with its conserved first and last residue. D genes are given only for firm matches.

V	D	J	CDR3	DNA
TRBV29-1	TRBD2	TRBJ2-7	CSVATSGGPYEQYF	TGCAGCGTTGCAACTAGCGGGGGACCCTACGAGCAGTACTTC
TRBV28	TRBD1	TRBJ1-2	CASSVTGQGNGYTF	TGTGCCAGCAGTGTCACGGGACAGGGTAATGGCTACACCTTC
TRBV9	NA	TRBJ1-3	CASSVFSRDEGNTIYF	TGTGCCAGCAGCGTATTTAGCAGGGATGAAGGAAACACCATATATTTT
TRBV27	NA	TRBJ1-1	CASRPTGNTEAFF	TGTGCCAGCAGGCCGACAGGGAACACTGAAGCTTTCTTT
TRBV4-3	NA	TRBJ2-7	CASSQDRASPASRYEQYF	TGCGCCAGCAGCCAAGATCGTGCCTCACCTGCTTCTCGTTACGAGCAGTACTTC
TRBV5-4	NA	TRBJ2-5	CASTPTGTTTQGEETQYF	TGTGCCAGCACTCCCACGGGGACAACTACTCAAGGGGAAGAGACCCAGTACTTC
TRBV7-2	NA	TRBJ1-1	CASSLPQGEITEAFF	TGTGCCAGCAGCTTACCCCAGGGTGAAATCACTGAAGCTTTCTTT
TRBV19	TRBD1	TRBJ2-5	CASSMIGQGRETQYF	TGTGCCAGTAGTATGATCGGACAGGGGAGAGAGACCCAGTACTTC
TRBV5-6	NA	TRBJ2-4	CASSVNREGLAKNIQYF	TGTGCCAGCAGCGTAAACAGGGAGGGGCTAGCCAAAAACATTCAGTACTTC
TRBV9	TRBD1	TRBJ2-1	CASSPQTGTGGFSSYNEQFF	TGTGCCAGCAGCCCCCAGACCGGGACAGGGGGCTTCAGCTCCTACAATGAGCAGTTCTTC
TRBV6-1	NA	TRBJ1-1	CANGGRRAFF	TGTGCCAACGGGGGGCGGCGAGCTTTCTTT
TRBV28	NA	TRBJ2-7	CASSRPDSDYEQYF	TGTGCCAGCAGCCGACCCGATAGCGACTACGAGCAGTACTTC
TRBV7-3	NA	TRBJ2-7	CASSLSGAGYEQYF	TGTGCCAGCAGCTTAAGCGGGGCGGGCTACGAGCAGTACTTC
TRBV29-1	TRBD2	TRBJ2-3	CSGSGAGGDTQYF	TGCAGCGGGAGCGGGGCGGGGGGAGATACGCAGTATTTT
TRBV15	TRBD1	TRBJ1-6	CATSRDRDRVGSPLHF	TGTGCCACCAGCAGAGATAGGGACAGGGTCGGTTCACCCCTCCACTTT
TRBV30	TRBD2	TRBJ2-2	CAWGLAGVAGELFF	TGTGCCTGGGGACTAGCGGGAGTGGCCGGGGAGCTGTTTTTT
TRBV5-1	NA	TRBJ2-3	CASSLAPPGRGVDTQYF	TGCGCCAGCAGCTTGGCCCCACCAGGGCGCGGTGTGGATACGCAGTATTTT